A single T cell receptor (beta chain) is shown here with its context. The target of this receptor is not known. Base quality data are lacking; no much larger clone is found one base away. The CDR3, from cysteine to phenylalanine, totals 14 residues. Of all the DNA, just the CDR3 is kept, 42 bases in frame from base 1. Per the germline V gene (reference sequence), LNHDA is the CDR1 and SQIVND is the CDR2. Systemically healthy Caucasian individuals from Russia, about 38 in total and aged about 6 to 95 years, were included as donors. About 9.1 milliliters of peripheral blood were collected from each donor into EDTA-treated Vacutainer tubes. Ficoll-Paque density-gradient centrifugation was used to isolate PBMCs, with at least 6 million per sample. Trizol reagent was used to extract total RNA from PBMCs, with at least 6 micrograms per sample. The percentages of naive CD45RAhigh/CD27high T cells were determined by flow cytometry on a PBMC aliquot from every donor.

The data belong to a study of blood T cells in healthy people across ages (dated by TCRdb to the mid-2010s). For context, the study as a whole: Template switching captured roughly one uniquely barcoded TCR beta cDNA molecule per two T cells in model experiments. Age-related changes in TCR beta repertoire diversity were measured in the study by deep sequencing normalized with unique cDNA molecular identifiers. Four age groups were formed from the donors: young (average 16 years), middle-aged (approximately 40), aged (around 68) and long-lived (less than 85). The study analyzed two additional independent replicas of 1 million unique cDNA reads from the same blood draw for two donors, one aged 18 to 30 and one aged 80 or older. Here is what the overall study found, with its caveats: Conclusive comparison of naive and antigen-experienced compartments was prevented by the profiling of bulk unsorted PBMCs. Because the CMV infection status of the donors was unknown, age-related changes in expanded clonotypes may potentially have been confounded. Compared with the aged group, the long-lived group had more naive CD4+ T cells, fewer expanded clones and increased TCR diversity, suggesting age selection. As age increased, observed TCR beta diversity per million T cells dropped in a roughly linear way, and a significant reduction was already evident by age about 40. Estimates of total diversity based on one million sequenced T cells were considered lower bounds and underestimates. There was a strong correlation between observed TCR beta diversity and the percentage of naive T cells measured by flow cytometry.

Receptor amplification or capture employed 5' RACE. The listed sequencing device is Illumina HiSeq 2500. A second about 7 to 11 cycle PCR used a sample-barcoded 5' primer and a J-beta primer mix. A template-switch 5' adaptor carrying 12 random nucleotides introduced a unique molecular identifier onto each TCR beta cDNA molecule. At least 2.5 million CDR3-containing paired-end reads were obtained from each sample. The Mint cDNA synthesis kit, primed by a TRBC-specific oligonucleotide, was used to synthesize first-strand cDNA from all RNA. After uracil-DNA glycosylase treatment, a first 18-cycle PCR used universal primers M1SS and BC2_uni_R on all cDNA. The original pipeline was this. For normalization, 1 million high-quality reads were randomly selected from each sample, with every read carrying a distinct molecular identifier. Instead of being binned into consensus sequences, reads with shared molecular identifiers were discarded. MiTCR, with a Q25 quality threshold and the strictest error-elimination algorithm, was used for CDR3 identification, clonotype clustering and error correction. A nonparametric unseen species model with Euler transformation was used to estimate lower-bound total TCR beta diversity. TCRdb took the public reads, trimmed them with fastp at Q25, ran MiXCR for clone calling and kept in-frame beta chains. A single entry per CDR3 protein holds the most common genes and DNA from its merged rows. These V and J calls originate from TCRdb's pipeline instead of the authors' own analysis. The table for this sample lists some 850,000 distinct CDR3 sequences; roughly 24% of them were counted only once. The ten biggest clones cover around 2.9% of the sample.

This sample also appeared in a second study, on T cells of mothers and their children. The second paper states: Donors were nine systemically healthy Caucasian individuals: three mothers and their six children. cDNA synthesis used all of the extracted RNA, with 1.5 ug of RNA in each 15 ul reaction. In the second PCR, the M1S primer introduced both the sample barcodes and 2-4 random nucleotides. Each mother yielded over 10 million TCR beta CDR3 reads and each child 3 million or so reads. In both related and unrelated pairs, thymic selection shapes the output of TCR recombination in a similar way, with inherited differences having only a minor effect. Normalized repertoire overlap in related mother-child pairs was always slightly higher than in unrelated mother-child pairs, but the difference was never significant. No persistent microchimeric T cell clones were found, with a detection sensitivity of 85 to 100 clones per million clonotypes. The study used deep NGS to compare TCR beta repertoires of mothers and children, seeking features distinguishing related mother-child pairs from unrelated individuals. Mothers averaged about 40 +/- 4 years of age and children averaged about 10 +/- 4 years. Libraries were sequenced on Illumina HiSeq 2000 with 100+100 nt paired-end reads after adapter ligation with NEBNext reagents. To prevent cross-contamination, the mother and child libraries were prepared one month apart and sequenced in separate runs. Each donor had between about 500,000 and 2,100,000 distinct TCR beta clonotypes identified. Naive TCR beta clonotypes were estimated from low-frequency clonotypes matched to each donor's FACS-determined naive share, without sorting.

The source of this sequence is a boy under 18 in good health. This sequence uses TRBV19 and TRBJ2-5; 8 bases in the middle match TRBD2. The end of the DNA fits TRBJ2-7 better, so the J call may be wrong. The sequencing input was blood. CDR3 protein: CASNPSGGAYEQYF. The DNA sequence is TGTGCCAGTAATCCCTCCGGGGGGGCCTACGAGCAGTACTTC.